This entry lists 28 T cell receptor beta chains sequenced from one sample in a study of blood T cells in healthy people across ages. Combining a sample-barcoded 5' primer with a J-beta primer mix, a second PCR ran for roughly 7 to 12 cycles. TCRdb called the 5' RACE reads again in MiXCR, with one record for every CDR3 protein. The table lists hundreds of thousands of distinct CDR3 sequences, about 28% of them singletons, with around 15% in the top ten. The specimen sequenced was blood. These receptors were obtained from a woman older than 75 in good health.

The chain carries TRBV7-6 and TRBJ2-3, with D maybe TRBD2 (6 bases). The CDR3 extends over 15 amino acids. Germline CDR1 SGHVS, CDR2 FNYEAQ. V gave up 2 bases and J gave up 2 bases, with 11 bases separating them. Here the CDR3 reads CASSLYASATDTQYF. DNA of the CDR3: TGTGCCAGCAGCTTATATGCTAGCGCCACAGATACGCAGTATTTT.

This clonotype was counted at least ten times. The junction shows a germline mismatch at one end, possibly a read error. The chain is built from TRBV12-3 or TRBV12-4 and TRBJ2-3; D remains unclear. The CDR3 runs to 15 residues. CDR3 sequence: CASSFGSPRADMQYF. In nucleotides, the CDR3 is TGTGCCAGCAGTTTCGGCAGCCCGAGAGCAGATATGCAGTATTTT.

This clonotype was counted ten times or more. The rearrangement joins TRBV20-1 to TRBJ2-5; TRBD2 is a possible D gene (5 bases). Per the germline V gene, CDR1 is DFQATT and CDR2 is SNEGSKA (reference sequence). Trimming pared 2 bases from V and 4 bases from J, leaving 11 bases between. The CDR3 runs to 13 residues. Here the CDR3 DNA reads TGCAGTGCTAGATATTCTAGCATAGAGACCCAGTACTTC. Protein: CSARYSSIETQYF.

This clonotype came up many times. This chain connects TRBV9 to TRBJ2-5, with D possibly TRBD2 on 5 matching bases. This CDR3 is 13 amino acids long. V gave up 1 base and J gave up 5 bases, with 9 bases separating them. In germline, CDR1 is SGDLS, CDR2 YYNGEE. The DNA of the CDR3 is TGTGCCAGCAGCGTATCGGACTGGGAGACCCAGTACTTC. Translated, it gives CASSVSDWETQYF.

This clonotype was observed at least ten times. This chain joins TRBV6-2 or TRBV6-3 and TRBJ2-7; TRBD1 matches 8 bases. CDR1 is MNHEY, CDR2 SVGEGT, per germline. The CDR3 is made up of 15 amino acids. J gave up 2 bases and V 1 base, and 4 bases lay outside the gene matches. The CDR3 bases are TGTGCCAGCAGTTACTACGGACAGGGACCCTACGAGCAGTACTTC. This translates into CASSYYGQGPYEQYF.

A note on this clonotype: Possible read error: a much larger clone is one base away. The V and J genes are TRBV30 and TRBJ2-1; D unresolved. Trimming stripped 3 bases from V and 5 bases from J, with 11 bases between. The CDR3 has 13 amino acids. The germline V gene has CDR1 GTSNPN and CDR2 SVGIG (reference sequence). Here the CDR3 reads CAWRLFIHNEQFF. The DNA for the CDR3 is TGTGCCTGGAGGTTGTTTATCCACAATGAGCAGTTCTTC.

A word on this clonotype: Being one base from a much bigger clone, this may be a read error. The chain uses TRBV20-1 and TRBJ2-7; possibly TRBD1 for D (7 bases). This CDR3 spans 19 amino acids. CDR1 DFQATT and CDR2 SNEGSKA come from the germline V gene (reference sequence). V was clipped by 4 bases and J by 3 bases, with 31 bases between them. As DNA, the CDR3 is TGCAGTGCTAAGGGGGGCCTACGGGACAGAAATTTAAAGGGCTACGAGCAGTACTTC. This sequence encodes CSAKGGLRDRNLKGYEQYF.

Points on this clonotype: A read error may produce the germline difference seen at one junction end. The chain carries TRBV12-3 or TRBV12-4 and TRBJ2-3; 8 bases line up with TRBD1. This CDR3 is 16 amino acids long. CDR3 sequence: CACSPGQGASTDTQYF. The CDR3 DNA follows: TGTGCCTGCAGTCCCGGACAGGGAGCCAGTACAGATACGCAGTATTTT.

The rearrangement uses TRBV5-1 and TRBJ2-1; TRBD2 matches 9 bases. Germline CDR1 and CDR2: SGHRS and YFSETQ. Trimming removed 2 bases from V and 8 bases from J; junction bases left unmatched: 8. CDR3 length equals 15 residues. The CDR3 DNA follows: TGCGCCAGCAGCTTCCGGCGGGAGGGCCCAGATGAGCAGTTCTTC. Translated, it gives CASSFRREGPDEQFF.

Concerning this clonotype itself: This likely comes from a read error, as the CDR3 has no conserved phenylalanine or tryptophan at its end. The J gene is TRBJ2-5, the V gene TRBV7-2; TRBD2 aligns across 10 bases. V lost 3 bases and J lost 11; bases outside the gene matches: 12. The CDR3 covers 15 residues. Germline loops: CDR1 SGHTA, CDR2 FQGNSA. DNA for the CDR3: TGTGCCAGCAGCTTCGGACTAGCGGACTACAATGAGCAGTACGTC. Protein sequence: CASSFGLADYNEQYV.

This clonotype was observed at least ten times. The chain employs TRBV6-5 and TRBJ2-5, with 8 bases that match TRBD1. Germline assignment: CDR1 MNHEY and CDR2 SVGAGI. J lost 4 bases, V lost 2 bases, and 6 bases had no gene match. The CDR3 sequence is 15 residues long. The CDR3 bases are TGTGCCAGCAGTTACGGCAGGGGGCTGGGAGAGACCCAGTACTTC. Translating it yields CASSYGRGLGETQYF.

This clonotype was seen only a few times. The V gene is TRBV11-2, the J gene TRBJ2-7; the D gene could be TRBD1 or TRBD2 (5 bases each). The CDR3 is 15 residues long. From germline, CDR1 is SGHAT and CDR2 FQNNGV. The V end was cut by 5 bases, the J end by 3 bases, with 17 bases between. CDR3 nucleotide sequence: TGTGCCAGCAGCCTGACCGAGGGGCAGGGCTACGAGCAGTACTTC. Its protein product is CASSLTEGQGYEQYF.

This clonotype showed up many times. The chain links TRBV11-2 to TRBJ2-1; possibly TRBD2 for D (6 bases). The V end was cut by 5 bases, the J end by 9 bases, with 8 bases between. The CDR3 is made up of 11 amino acids. Germline CDR1 is SGHAT and CDR2 is FQNNGV. The CDR3 nucleotides read TGTGCCAGCAGCAGGAGGGGTGAGCAGTTCTTC. Its protein product is CASSRRGEQFF.

This clonotype showed up many times. V gene TRBV7-2 combines with J gene TRBJ2-6; 11 bases line up with TRBD2. J was trimmed by 0 bases and V by 2 bases; bases with no gene match: 6. This CDR3 is built from 19 residues. Per the germline V gene, CDR1 is SGHTA and CDR2 is FQGNSA. The chain's CDR3 is CASSLPSGLAVSGANVLTF. The CDR3 DNA sequence: TGTGCCAGCAGCTTACCTTCGGGACTAGCGGTCTCTGGGGCCAACGTCCTGACTTTC. The full variable domain, completed using reference TRBV7-2 and TRBJ2-6, is GAGVSQSPSNKVTEKGKDVELRCDPISGHTALYWYRQSLGQGLEFLIYFQGNSAPDKSGLPSDRFSAERTGGSVSTLTIQRTQQEDSAVYLCASSLPSGLAVSGANVLTFGAGSRLTVL.

The chain links TRBV4-2 to TRBJ2-4, with 7 bases identical to TRBD2. Near its end, the DNA agrees better with TRBJ2-7, so the J call may be wrong. The CDR3 extends over 15 amino acids. Germline V CDR1 and CDR2: LGHNA, YNFKEQ. CDR3 residues: CASSQEREGPYEQYF. Written as DNA, the CDR3 is TGTGCCAGCAGCCAAGAGAGGGAGGGCCCATACGAGCAGTACTTC.

A single count supports this clonotype. This rearrangement joins TRBV5-1 to TRBJ2-2; 9 bases are shared with TRBD1. CDR3 length: 14 residues. V was clipped by 4 bases and J by 8 bases; unmatched bases: 6. The germline CDR1 and CDR2 sequences are SGHRS and YFSETQ. This CDR3 is CASSTGTGRGELFF. The CDR3 DNA reads as TGCGCCAGCAGCACCGGGACAGGGAGAGGGGAGCTGTTTTTT.

This clonotype occurred once. J is TRBJ2-7 and V is TRBV7-9; D possibly corresponds to TRBD2 (6 bases). Germline-derived CDR1 and CDR2 are SEHNR and FQNEAQ (reference sequence). Trimming stripped 10 bases from V and 3 bases from J, with 31 bases between. The CDR3 has 18 amino acids. The CDR3 region has the DNA TGTGCCATCAGTTCGGGAATAGCACGGGGGAGTAACCACTACGAGCAGTACTTC. Amino acids: CAISSGIARGSNHYEQYF.

In this sample, this clonotype turned up a few times. This may come from a read error, since a much larger clone is one base off. The rearrangement uses TRBV6-1 and TRBJ2-1; 10 positions match TRBD2. The better agreement between TRBJ2-7 and the DNA end casts doubt on the J call. Looked up from germline, CDR1 is MNHNS and CDR2 is SASEGT. The length of the CDR3 is 15 residues. CDR3 amino acids: CASRLAGGRYNEQYF. The CDR3 DNA is TGTGCCAGCAGATTAGCGGGGGGCCGCTACAATGAGCAGTACTTC.

This clonotype was picked up a small number of times. The junction and the germline gene differ at one end; a read error may be behind it. The chain couples TRBV20-1 to TRBJ1-5, with 9 bases lining up with TRBD1. CDR3 length equals 15 residues. Germline CDR1 reads DFQATT; CDR2 reads SNEGSKA (reference sequence). The CDR3 region has the DNA TGCAGTGCTAGAGAACAGGGGGCAGGCAATCGGCCCCAGCATTTT. Its protein is CSAREQGAGNRPQHF.

The chain employs TRBV7-9 and TRBJ2-2; D unclear. The CDR3 covers 19 residues. Between the trimmed V and J ends, which lost 6 bases and 3 bases, there was a span of 26 bases. The V gene's germline CDR1 is SEHNR and CDR2 FQNEAQ (reference sequence). This chain's CDR3 is CASRKAMHSSRRDTGELFF. In nucleotides, the CDR3 is TGTGCCAGCAGGAAGGCCATGCATTCTAGTCGGCGAGACACCGGGGAGCTGTTTTTT.

V and J are TRBV10-1 and TRBJ2-2; D gene ambiguous. The CDR3 covers 9 residues. Germline-derived CDR1 and CDR2 are WNHNN and SYGVQD (reference sequence). The V and J ends lost 10 bases and 3 bases respectively, with 0 bases between them. The chain's CDR3 is CANTGELFF. The CDR3 DNA reads TGCGCCAACACCGGGGAGCTGTTTTTT.

There are many counts of this clonotype. The chain combines TRBV29-1 with TRBJ2-3; perhaps TRBD2 as D (6 bases). V was shortened by 6 bases and J by 2 bases, with 15 bases between the two germline ends. The germline gives CDR1 SQVTM, CDR2 ANQGSEA. The CDR3 loop spans 14 amino acids. Here the CDR3 reads CSVEPGSTTDTQYF. The CDR3 nucleotides read TGCAGCGTCGAACCCGGGAGTACCACAGATACGCAGTATTTT.

This clonotype came up many times. The chain couples TRBV6-5 to TRBJ1-4; D remains unclear. Germline CDR1 MNHEY, CDR2 SVGAGI. CDR3 length equals 15 residues. V shed 10 bases and J shed 4 bases, with 19 bases lying between them. The CDR3 spells CATKPGGVLNEKLFF. CDR3 sequence (DNA): TGTGCCACCAAACCCGGCGGGGTGCTTAATGAAAAACTGTTTTTT.

This clonotype was detected ten times or more. The chain links TRBV3-1 to TRBJ1-1, with a possible D match to TRBD1 (6 bases). The CDR3 is 13 amino acids. The germline gives CDR1 LGHDT, CDR2 YNNKEL (reference sequence). Trimming took off 7 bases at V and 0 bases at J, with 9 bases between the two ends. CDR3 nucleotide sequence: TGTGCCAGCAAGGGGGGGTTGAACACTGAAGCTTTCTTT. This sequence encodes CASKGGLNTEAFF.

This clonotype was detected only a few times. The DNA for the CDR3 is TGTGCCAGCTCACTCTCGGACAGGAACACTGAAGCTTTCTTT. Protein sequence: CASSLSDRNTEAFF. V and J are TRBV18 and TRBJ1-1; possibly TRBD1 for D (6 bases). V was clipped by 4 bases and J by 1 base, with 10 bases between them. The CDR3 loop spans 14 amino acids. The germline CDR1 and CDR2 sequences are KGHSH and LQKENI.

This chain connects TRBV7-8 to TRBJ2-3, with a possible D match to TRBD2 (6 bases). This CDR3 region has 15 residues. Germline values: CDR1 SGHVS, CDR2 FQNEAQ. Deletions cut 1 base from V and 4 bases from J, with 12 bases between. The CDR3 DNA is TGTGCCAGCAGCTTAGTCGGGAGTAGGTCAGATACGCAGTATTTT. It encodes CASSLVGSRSDTQYF. The full variable domain, its missing parts supplied by reference TRBV7-8 and TRBJ2-3, is GAGVSQSPRYKVAKRGQDVALRCDPISGHVSLFWYQQALGQGPEFLTYFQNEAQLDKSGLPSDRFFAERPEGSVSTLKIQRTQQEDSAVYLCASSLVGSRSDTQYFGPGTRLTVL.

This clonotype was observed many times. This chain links TRBV28 with TRBJ1-2; D not resolved. With 6 bases removed from V and 8 bases from J, the gap between germline ends came to 10 bases. The CDR3 has 11 residues. Looked up from germline, CDR1 is MDHEN and CDR2 is SYDVKM. CDR3 nucleotide sequence: TGTGCCAGCAGAGATGTCGGGGGCTACACCTTC. Its translation: CASRDVGGYTF.

The V gene is TRBV5-5, the J gene TRBJ2-2; D assignment may be TRBD1 or TRBD2 (6 bases each). The CDR3 runs to 16 residues. Germline V gene lookup returns CDR1 SGHKS and CDR2 YYEKEE (reference sequence). The V end lost 2 bases, the J end lost 1 base, and 12 bases lay between the germline ends. The CDR3 loop is CASSLRGTLNTGELFF. The CDR3, as DNA: TGTGCCAGCAGCTTAAGGGGGACTTTGAACACCGGGGAGCTGTTTTTT.